This entry lists 20 T cell receptor beta chains sequenced from one sample in a study of T cell repertoires in cytomegalovirus infection. The antigens these receptors bind are not known. TCRdb itself ran the reads through MiXCR, one entry per CDR3 protein. The sample yields just under 500,000 distinct CDR3 sequences, 30% to 40% seen once. The specimen was cultured PBMCs, collected from culture after CMV antigen stimulation. Receptors originate from a human donor in good health (CMV status not recorded). Some clones in this sample may be carry-over from other donors' samples.

This clonotype was counted only a few times. This sequence joins TRBV29-1 and TRBJ1-2, with D possibly being TRBD1 (5 bases). CDR1 and CDR2 from the germline V gene are SQVTM and ANQGSEA. Trimming removed 6 bases at V and 4 bases at J, with 12 bases between. The CDR3 consists of 12 residues. In nucleotides, the CDR3 is TGCAGCGTGGCCGGGGACCTCTATGGCTACACCTTC. This codes for CSVAGDLYGYTF.

J is TRBJ1-1 and V is TRBV15; 7 bases align to TRBD1. The germline gives CDR1 LNHNV, CDR2 YYDKDF (reference sequence). This CDR3 is built from 16 residues. With V trimmed by 5 bases and J by 0 bases, 9 bases remained unmatched. The DNA for the CDR3 is TGTGCCACCAGCCCTCACTCCGGGACAGTGAACACTGAAGCTTTCTTT. It translates to CATSPHSGTVNTEAFF.

This clonotype was counted between two and nine times. The CDR3 DNA follows: TGTTCCGCAGGGGAAAGGATCACTGAAGCTTTCTTT. Translating it yields CSAGERITEAFF. V gene TRBV12-5 combines with J gene TRBJ1-1; tentative D call: TRBD1 (6 bases). CDR3 size: 12 residues. The germline gives CDR1 LGHNT, CDR2 FRNRAP.

Comment on this clonotype: One junction end does not reproduce the germline sequence, and a read error may be involved. This chain joins TRBV27 and TRBJ2-1; TRBD2 agrees at 13 bases. The CDR3 loop spans 17 amino acids. CDR1 MNHEY and CDR2 SMNVEV come from the germline V gene (reference sequence). CDR3 DNA: TGTGCCAGAAGTTTTCTGTGGACTAGCGGGAGACACAATGAGCAGTTCTTC. Residues: CARSFLWTSGRHNEQFF.

This clonotype was observed a few times. The chain carries TRBV5-1 and TRBJ1-6; 7 bases are a match to TRBD1. CDR3 length: 13 residues. V gave up 5 bases and J gave up 6 bases; unmatched junction bases: 2. Germline CDR1 reads SGHRS; CDR2 reads YFSETQ. The CDR3 nucleotides are TGCGCCAGCAGAAGGGACAGTAATTCACCCCTCCACTTT. Translated, it gives CASRRDSNSPLHF.

This clonotype came up a few times. The chain is built from TRBV10-3 and TRBJ2-7; D is ambiguous. Germline V CDR1 and CDR2: ENHRY, SYGVKD. The CDR3 contains 14 residues. V was pared by 3 bases and J by 3 bases, with 12 bases between. The CDR3 reads CAISDLGPNYEQYV. The CDR3 DNA sequence: TGTGCCATCAGTGATCTTGGACCTAACTACGAGCAGTACGTC.

This clonotype was counted many times. Its ends do not fully match the called genes, so a read error is possible. The chain uses TRBV7-8 and TRBJ2-3, with D uncertain. Germline CDR1 is SGHVS and CDR2 is FQNEAQ. The CDR3 covers 14 residues. CDR3 DNA sequence: TGTGCCAGCACCTTAGATGATCCGTTGGATACGCAGTATTTT. This codes for CASTLDDPLDTQYF.

There are a few counts of this clonotype. Here the CDR3 reads CASSYSSGSSSYNEQFF. The CDR3 nucleotides are TGTGCCAGCAGTTACTCTTCTGGGAGTAGCTCCTACAATGAGCAGTTCTTC. This rearrangement joins TRBV6-5 to TRBJ2-1; D possibly corresponds to TRBD2 (5 bases). Looked up from germline, CDR1 is MNHEY and CDR2 is SVGAGI. This CDR3 has 17 residues. Trimming left V 0 bases short and J 0 bases short, with 12 bases between.

This clonotype has only a few counts. This rearrangement joins TRBV6-2 or TRBV6-3 to TRBJ2-5; 7 bases map to TRBD2. The germline gives CDR1 MNHEY, CDR2 SVGEGT. After removal of 5 bases from V and 5 bases from J, the junction contained 14 bases not matched to a gene. This CDR3 contains 16 residues. DNA of the CDR3: TGTGCCAGCAGTCTCTCAAGCGGGACCGGGCCGGAGACCCAGTACTTC. Encoded protein: CASSLSSGTGPETQYF.

The V call is TRBV4-3, the J call TRBJ1-1, with 11 bases that match TRBD1. Germline trimming cut 4 bases from V and 5 bases from J; bases unmatched to any gene: 6. Germline values: CDR1 LGHNA, CDR2 YSLEER. This CDR3 is 15 amino acids long. CDR3 residues: CASSRGDRGWTEAFF. The CDR3 DNA follows: TGCGCCAGCAGCCGAGGGGACAGGGGGTGGACTGAAGCTTTCTTT.

CDR3 in amino acids: CATSRTASGANVLTF. CDR3 DNA sequence: TGTGCCACCAGCCGGACGGCCTCTGGGGCCAACGTCCTGACTTTC. The genes are TRBV15 and TRBJ2-6; D unclear. Germline V gives CDR1 LNHNV, CDR2 YYDKDF (reference sequence). Trimming cost V 5 bases and J 0 bases, with 8 bases left between them. This CDR3 has 15 amino acids.

This sequence joins TRBV7-2 and TRBJ2-5; perhaps TRBD2 as D (6 bases). Trimming left V 1 base short and J 2 bases short, with 17 bases between. Germline assignment: CDR1 SGHTA and CDR2 FQGNSA. This CDR3 spans 17 amino acids. The CDR3 region has the DNA TGTGCCAGCAGCTTAGGGGGTGGCGGGACTTTTCAAGAGACCCAGTACTTC. This translates into CASSLGGGGTFQETQYF. The whole variable domain, remainder taken from reference TRBV7-2 and TRBJ2-5, is GAGVSQSPSNKVTEKGKDVELRCDPISGHTALYWYRQSLGQGLEFLIYFQGNSAPDKSGLPSDRFSAERTGGSVSTLTIQRTQQEDSAVYLCASSLGGGGTFQETQYFGPGTRLLVL.

This chain joins TRBV20-1 and TRBJ1-1; 12 bases align to TRBD1. Trimming at V came to 6 bases and at J to 5 bases, leaving 10 bases not matched to a gene. The germline V gene has CDR1 DFQATT and CDR2 SNEGSKA (reference sequence). CDR3 size: 15 residues. The CDR3 spells CSARSPGQGATEAFF. DNA of the CDR3: TGCAGTGCCCGAAGTCCGGGACAGGGGGCTACTGAAGCTTTCTTT.

This clonotype was seen more than once but under ten times. The rearrangement joins TRBV7-6 to TRBJ1-5, with D perhaps matching TRBD1 (5 bases). Germline V gene lookup returns CDR1 SGHVS and CDR2 FNYEAQ. V was cut by 2 bases and J by 2 bases, with 16 bases left in between. The CDR3 contains 17 residues. In DNA form, the CDR3 reads TGTGCCAGCAGCTTATTGCAGGGCTCGGATGGCAATCAGCCCCAGCATTTT. This codes for CASSLLQGSDGNQPQHF. The full variable domain, its missing parts supplied by reference TRBV7-6 and TRBJ1-5, is GAGVSQSPRYKVTKRGQDVALRCDPISGHVSLYWYRQALGQGPEFLTYFNYEAQQDKSGLPNDRFSAERPEGSISTLTIQRTEQRDSAMYRCASSLLQGSDGNQPQHFGDGTRLSIL.

This chain links TRBV24-1 with TRBJ1-2, with TRBD1 identical over 8 bases. V was pared by 7 bases and J by 8 bases, with 17 bases of the junction left unmatched. The CDR3 has 16 residues. CDR1 KGHDR and CDR2 SFDVKD come from the germline V gene. CDR3 sequence: CATRRGGTGHPGGYTF. Written as DNA, the CDR3 is TGTGCCACCAGGAGAGGTGGGACAGGCCATCCTGGAGGCTACACCTTC.

V is TRBV13 and J is TRBJ2-2, with 8 bases lining up with TRBD2. Germline loops: CDR1 PRHDT, CDR2 FYEKMQ (reference sequence). V gave up 3 bases and J gave up 0 bases; unmatched junction bases: 3. The CDR3 has 16 amino acids. CDR3 in DNA: TGTGCCAGCAGCTTGCCGGGAGGGCCGAACACCGGGGAGCTGTTTTTT. This gives the protein CASSLPGGPNTGELFF. Looking up the rest from reference TRBV13 and TRBJ2-2 gives the full variable domain: AAGVIQSPRHLIKEKRETATLKCYPIPRHDTVYWYQQGPGQDPQFLISFYEKMQSDKGSIPDRFSAQQFSDYHSELNMSSLELGDSALYFCASSLPGGPNTGELFFGEGSRLTVL.

This clonotype was counted a few times. In DNA form, the CDR3 reads TGCAGCGTTGGGCTTCAGGGTGGGGTGCTGGGCAATGAGCAGTTCTTC. Translation gives CSVGLQGGVLGNEQFF. V gene TRBV29-1 combines with J gene TRBJ2-1, with a weak D call TRBD1 (5 bases). Looked up from germline, CDR1 is SQVTM and CDR2 is ANQGSEA. V lost 4 bases and J 6 bases, leaving 22 bases between the germline ends. The CDR3 has 16 amino acids.

J is TRBJ2-7 and V is TRBV6-2 or TRBV6-3, with TRBD2 identical over 8 bases. Germline V gene lookup returns CDR1 MNHEY and CDR2 SVGEGT. The V segment lost 1 base and the J segment 5 bases; nucleotides outside the gene matches: 4. The CDR3 runs to 14 residues. The chain's CDR3 is CASSYLGTRNEQYF. DNA for the CDR3: TGTGCCAGCAGTTACTTGGGGACTAGGAACGAGCAGTACTTC.

The V and J genes are TRBV6-1 and TRBJ2-1; 7 nucleotides match TRBD2. With V trimmed by 8 bases and J by 9 bases, 7 bases remained unmatched. This CDR3 comprises 12 residues. Per the germline V gene, CDR1 is MNHNS and CDR2 is SASEGT. CDR3 sequence: CASGGSLGEQFF. CDR3 in DNA: TGTGCCAGCGGCGGGAGCCTCGGTGAGCAGTTCTTC.

Only a few counts were recorded for this clonotype. V and J are TRBV24-1 and TRBJ2-5; unclear D gene. The CDR3 runs to 13 residues. The V gene lost 2 bases and the J gene lost 5 bases, with 8 bases spanning the gap. Germline lookup yields CDR1 KGHDR and CDR2 SFDVKD. CDR3 region: CATSDYGVETQYF. CDR3 in DNA: TGTGCCACCAGTGATTACGGCGTTGAGACCCAGTACTTC.